This T cell receptor (beta chain) came from a study of T cells after posttransplantation cyclophosphamide. Study-wide findings and caveats: Later post-transplant blood repertoires were often dominated by donor CD8+ memory clones. Blood and skin or GI T cell repertoires showed limited TRB overlap.

V was pared by 0 bases and J by 4 bases, with 19 bases between. CDR1 LGHNA and CDR2 YSLEER come from the germline V gene. This CDR3 has 18 amino acids. TCRdb's copy holds only in-frame clones and misses some; the assay was immunoSEQ multiplex PCR. There are roughly 10,000 clones in the sample, none observed a single time. This clone showed up many times. The target antigen is unknown. Cyclophosphamide on days +3 and +4 followed busulfan-fludarabine conditioning and a marrow graft. The source material was PBMCs, sampled after allogeneic stem cell transplant with posttransplant cyclophosphamide. The TCR was taken from a female patient between 40 and 50 years old who received an allogeneic stem cell transplant from a related donor, was CMV-positive, and had no GVHD. The T cells may partly be graft donor cells. The chain is built from TRBV4-3 and TRBJ2-1; a weak D match, TRBD2 (7 bases). The CDR3 sequence is CASSQEAGPGTLYNEQFF. In DNA form, the CDR3 reads TGCGCCAGCAGCCAAGAAGCGGGGCCGGGGACACTATACAATGAGCAGTTCTTC.